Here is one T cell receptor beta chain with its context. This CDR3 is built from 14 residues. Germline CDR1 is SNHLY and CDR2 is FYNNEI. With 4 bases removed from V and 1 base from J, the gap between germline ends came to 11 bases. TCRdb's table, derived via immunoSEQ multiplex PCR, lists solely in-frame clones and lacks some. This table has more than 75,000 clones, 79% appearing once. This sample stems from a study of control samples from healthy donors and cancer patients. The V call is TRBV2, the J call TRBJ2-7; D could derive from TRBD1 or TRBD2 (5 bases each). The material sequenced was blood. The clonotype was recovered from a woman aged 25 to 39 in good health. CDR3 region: CASSGGTLSYEQYF. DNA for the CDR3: TGTGCCAGCAGTGGTGGGACCCTATCCTACGAGCAGTACTTC.